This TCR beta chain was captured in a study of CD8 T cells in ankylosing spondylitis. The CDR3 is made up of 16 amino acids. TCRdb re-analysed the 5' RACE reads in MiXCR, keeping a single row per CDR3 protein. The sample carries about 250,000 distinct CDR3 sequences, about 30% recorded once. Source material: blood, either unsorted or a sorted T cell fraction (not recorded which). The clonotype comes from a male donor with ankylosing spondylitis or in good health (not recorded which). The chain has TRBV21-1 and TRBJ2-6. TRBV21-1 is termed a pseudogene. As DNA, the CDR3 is TGTGCCAGCAGCAACGGGTGGACCACTGGGGCCAACGTCCTGACTTTC. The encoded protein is CASSNGWTTGANVLTF.